The 32 T cell receptor beta chains in this list originate from one sample, sequenced in a study of blood T cell repertoires in COVID-19. Sequencing used immunoSEQ multiplex PCR; TCRdb keeps in-frame clones, though not all of them. This table holds approximately 210,000 clones, around 84% found once. Input material: peripheral blood. The receptors come from a man aged 30-40 years with active or convalescent COVID-19.

This rearrangement joins TRBV25-1 to TRBJ1-2; 7 bases line up with TRBD1. Germline values: CDR1 MGHDK, CDR2 SYGVNS. V gave up 7 bases and J gave up 4 bases; unmatched junction bases: 9. The CDR3 is 14 residues long. CDR3 protein: CASTATDRSYGYTF. CDR3 nucleotides: TGTGCCAGCACTGCGACGGACAGGAGCTATGGCTACACCTTC.

This clone was recorded once. The chain's CDR3 is CASSRGQGSSYNEQFF. The CDR3 DNA reads TGTGCCAGTAGTAGGGGACAGGGGAGCTCCTACAATGAGCAGTTCTTC. The chain is built from TRBV19 and TRBJ2-1; 10 positions match TRBD1. The CDR3 has 16 residues. V was clipped by 4 bases and J by 0 bases; unmatched bases: 3. Germline CDR1 LNHDA, CDR2 SQIVND (reference sequence).

The chain recombines TRBV18 with TRBJ2-7; perhaps TRBD2 as D (6 bases). V was cut by 5 bases and J by 6 bases, with 8 bases left in between. The V gene's germline CDR1 is KGHSH and CDR2 LQKENI. There are 11 residues in the CDR3. The CDR3 coding sequence is TGTGCCAGCTCATTCGGGGGCGAGCAGTACTTC. Amino acid sequence: CASSFGGEQYF.

The V call is TRBV29-1, the J call TRBJ2-3; no clear D gene. The CDR3 has 12 residues. V was trimmed by 3 bases and J by 0 bases, leaving 4 bases between them. The germline V gene has CDR1 SQVTM and CDR2 ANQGSEA. CDR3 nucleotides: TGCAGCGTTGAGACTAGCACAGATACGCAGTATTTT. Its protein is CSVETSTDTQYF.

This chain uses TRBV25-1 with TRBJ2-5, with D hard to call. Germline V gives CDR1 MGHDK, CDR2 SYGVNS. V was trimmed by 2 bases and J by 1 base, leaving 5 bases between them. The CDR3 has 13 residues. CDR3 sequence reads: CASSEVSQETQYF. CDR3 DNA sequence: TGTGCCAGCAGTGAAGTCAGCCAAGAGACCCAGTACTTC.

The count of this clone is one. The chain links TRBV5-1 to TRBJ2-2; D is possibly TRBD2 (5 bases). Germline assignment: CDR1 SGHRS and CDR2 YFSETQ. The CDR3 runs to 16 residues. The V gene lost 2 bases and the J gene lost 1 base, with 12 bases spanning the gap. The CDR3 region has the DNA TGCGCCAGCAGCTTTTCGCCGGACTTGAACACCGGGGAGCTGTTTTTT. Amino acids: CASSFSPDLNTGELFF.

This clone was seen once. This sequence joins TRBV2 and TRBJ2-1, with 8 nucleotides matching TRBD1. Germline CDR1 SNHLY, CDR2 FYNNEI. V shed 8 bases and J 0 bases; nucleotides not matched to a gene: 3. The CDR3 is 14 amino acids. Here the CDR3 reads CASSGQGSYNEQFF. CDR3 DNA: TGTGCCAGCTCAGGACAGGGCTCCTACAATGAGCAGTTCTTC.

CDR3 sequence reads: CASSLETGSEEAFF. CDR3 bases: TGTGCCAGCAGCTTGGAGACAGGGTCTGAGGAAGCTTTCTTT. The rearrangement uses TRBV7-9 and TRBJ1-1; the match to TRBD1 covers 7 bases. V gave up 3 bases and J gave up 8 bases; unmatched junction bases: 9. Germline V gene data show CDR1 as SEHNR and CDR2 as FQNEAQ (reference sequence). The CDR3 spans 14 residues.

On this clone itself: Other DNA sequences from this sample encode an identical CDR3 as well. The chain uses TRBV7-2 and TRBJ2-5; D call uncertain. CDR3 length equals 11 residues. Germline CDR1 is SGHTA and CDR2 is FQGNSA. V dropped 5 bases and J dropped 3 bases, with 4 bases sitting between them. CDR3 sequence: CASSPKETQYF. CDR3 DNA: TGTGCCAGCAGCCCTAAAGAGACCCAGTACTTC.

The chain is built from TRBV28 and TRBJ2-2; possible D gene TRBD1, 6 bases. CDR1 is MDHEN, CDR2 SYDVKM, per germline. The CDR3 loop spans 16 amino acids. Between the trimmed V and J ends, which lost 7 bases and 5 bases, there was a span of 20 bases. The CDR3, as DNA: TGTGCCAGCATGCAAACAGGGTTTAAGCCTACCGGGGAGCTGTTTTTT. The encoded protein is CASMQTGFKPTGELFF.

The chain uses TRBV27 and TRBJ2-5; tentatively, D is TRBD2 (7 bases). Germline loops: CDR1 MNHEY, CDR2 SMNVEV (reference sequence). Trimming left V 6 bases short and J 3 bases short, with 11 bases between. This CDR3 has 13 amino acids. In DNA, the CDR3 is TGTGCCAGCAGGGAGGGGGGGGAAGAGACCCAGTACTTC. It codes for CASREGGEETQYF.

This chain's CDR3 is CASSLLAGGPYEQYF. The CDR3 nucleotides are TGTGCCAGTAGTCTACTAGCGGGAGGTCCCTACGAGCAGTACTTC. This sequence joins TRBV19 and TRBJ2-7; 12 positions agree with TRBD2. Trimming at V came to 5 bases and at J to 2 bases, leaving 4 bases not matched to a gene. Germline V lookup: CDR1 LNHDA, CDR2 SQIVND (reference sequence). The length of the CDR3 is 15 residues.

The CDR3 is CASSIYQPQHF. For the CDR3, the DNA is TGTGCCAGCAGTATCTATCAGCCCCAGCATTTT. This chain joins TRBV21-1 and TRBJ1-5. TRBV21-1 is listed as a pseudogene. This CDR3 is built from 11 residues.

The chain employs TRBV15 and TRBJ1-4; TRBD1 matches 7 bases. Germline V gene lookup returns CDR1 LNHNV and CDR2 YYDKDF (reference sequence). CDR3 length equals 16 residues. The V segment lost 0 bases and the J segment 5 bases; nucleotides outside the gene matches: 6. The CDR3 here is CATSRDEGGLNEKLFF. CDR3 DNA sequence: TGTGCCACCAGCAGAGATGAAGGGGGCCTCAATGAAAAACTGTTTTTT.

This clone has a single count. This sequence joins TRBV5-4 and TRBJ1-2, with 10 bases aligning to TRBD1. With V trimmed by 0 bases and J by 7 bases, 6 bases remained unmatched. The germline gives CDR1 SGHNT, CDR2 YYREEE (reference sequence). The length of the CDR3 is 15 residues. CDR3 DNA: TGTGCCAGCAGCTTGGGAGGGACAGGGGTGGTTGGCTACACCTTC. Its translation is CASSLGGTGVVGYTF.

The gene calls are TRBV18 and TRBJ2-3, with D maybe TRBD1 (6 bases). CDR1 KGHSH and CDR2 LQKENI come from the germline V gene. The CDR3 extends over 14 amino acids. V lost 3 bases to trimming and J lost 5 bases, with 12 bases between them. CDR3 bases: TGTGCCAGCTCACCGGATTTACAGGGAGATACGCAGTATTTT. It is translated as CASSPDLQGDTQYF.

The chain combines TRBV6-5 with TRBJ2-3; 7 bases line up with TRBD1. After removal of 4 bases from V and 4 bases from J, the junction contained 2 bases not matched to a gene. Germline V gene lookup returns CDR1 MNHEY and CDR2 SVGAGI. This CDR3 is 13 amino acids long. CDR3 nucleotides: TGTGCCAGCAGTTCGGACAGGCCAGATACGCAGTATTTT. Its protein product is CASSSDRPDTQYF.

With respect to this clone: The same CDR3 arises from other DNA sequences in this sample as well. The CDR3 sequence is CASSQRTDYNEQFF. CDR3 bases: TGCGCCAGCAGCCAACGGACAGATTACAATGAGCAGTTCTTC. The gene calls are TRBV4-1 and TRBJ2-1; a possible D gene is TRBD1 (6 bases). The CDR3 has 14 amino acids. The germline CDR1 and CDR2 sequences are MGHRA and YSYEKL. V was cut by 2 bases and J by 4 bases, with 9 bases left in between.

The gene calls are TRBV6-5 and TRBJ1-6; possibly TRBD1 for D (6 bases). The germline gives CDR1 MNHEY, CDR2 SVGAGI. Trimming removed 5 bases from V and 5 bases from J, with 13 bases in between. The CDR3 covers 15 residues. For the CDR3, the DNA is TGTGCCAGCAGTCTAGGGGGGGCCGATAATTCACCCCTCCACTTT. Translated, it gives CASSLGGADNSPLHF.

The CDR3: CASSHSPYEQYF. The CDR3 region has the DNA TGTGCCAGCAGCCACAGTCCCTACGAGCAGTACTTC. J is TRBJ2-7 and V is TRBV14; the D is unclear. The CDR3 runs 12 residues. V lost 3 bases, J lost 2 bases, and 5 bases lay in between. Germline CDR1 SGHDN, CDR2 FVKESK.

The chain joins TRBV6-5 to TRBJ2-1, with TRBD2 matching over 9 bases. With V trimmed by 7 bases and J by 5 bases, 9 bases remained unmatched. The CDR3 spans 15 residues. The germline V gene has CDR1 MNHEY and CDR2 SVGAGI. CDR3 sequence reads: CASIKTSGINNEQFF. As DNA, the CDR3 is TGTGCCAGCATTAAGACTAGCGGTATAAACAATGAGCAGTTCTTC.

V and J are TRBV29-1 and TRBJ2-7; the match to TRBD1 covers 8 bases. The CDR3 is made up of 13 amino acids. In germline, CDR1 is SQVTM, CDR2 ANQGSEA. Trimming removed 5 bases from V and 2 bases from J; junction bases left unmatched: 5. The CDR3, as DNA: TGCAGCGTTATTACAGGGGGTACCTACGAGCAGTACTTC. This codes for CSVITGGTYEQYF.

The chain joins TRBV7-9 to TRBJ1-5; D unclear. V was trimmed by 3 bases and J by 4 bases, leaving 13 bases between them. Germline V gene sequence: CDR1 SEHNR, CDR2 FQNEAQ (reference sequence). This CDR3 has 15 amino acids. The CDR3: CASSFGQAGNQPQHF. CDR3 coding DNA: TGTGCCAGCAGCTTTGGTCAGGCAGGTAATCAGCCCCAGCATTTT.

The chain links TRBV5-1 to TRBJ2-7, with TRBD2 as a possible D gene (5 bases). This CDR3 contains 13 residues. The V gene's germline CDR1 is SGHRS and CDR2 YFSETQ. V lost 2 bases and J 0 bases, leaving 6 bases between the germline ends. In DNA form, the CDR3 reads TGCGCCAGCAGCTTCGGACTCTCCTACGAGCAGTACTTC. Protein sequence: CASSFGLSYEQYF.

This chain uses TRBV9 with TRBJ2-3; tentative D call: TRBD1 (6 bases). Germline CDR1 and CDR2: SGDLS and YYNGEE. V was pared by 7 bases and J by 4 bases, with 16 bases between. The CDR3 totals 14 residues. The CDR3 sequence: CASGHREFADTQYF. The DNA of the CDR3 is TGTGCCAGCGGACACAGGGAGTTCGCAGATACGCAGTATTTT.

The V call is TRBV28, the J call TRBJ2-7; TRBD2 matches at 7 bases. The CDR3 totals 14 residues. J was trimmed by 0 bases and V by 5 bases; bases with no gene match: 4. CDR1 is MDHEN and CDR2 is SYDVKM in the germline V gene. CDR3 region: CASSPGLGSYEQYF. For the CDR3, the DNA is TGTGCCAGCAGTCCTGGACTAGGCTCCTACGAGCAGTACTTC. Complete variable domain (other parts from reference TRBV28 and TRBJ2-7): DVKVTQSSRYLVKRTGEKVFLECVQDMDHENMFWYRQDPGLGLRLIYFSYDVKMKEKGDIPEGYSVSREKKERFSLILESASTNQTSMYLCASSPGLGSYEQYFGPGTRLTVT.

To note about this clone: At the DNA level, this CDR3 is encoded by other sequences in the same sample as well. The chain recombines TRBV5-1 with TRBJ1-1, with D unresolved. Germline CDR1 and CDR2: SGHRS and YFSETQ. Trimming stripped 0 bases from V and 2 bases from J, with 8 bases between. This CDR3 has 14 amino acids. CDR3 region: CASSLGTTNTEAFF. As DNA, the CDR3 is TGCGCCAGCAGCTTGGGCACGACAAACACTGAAGCTTTCTTT.

This clone appeared once. The V gene is TRBV19, the J gene TRBJ1-4; no reliable D call. Per the germline V gene, CDR1 is LNHDA and CDR2 is SQIVND (reference sequence). This CDR3 has 12 residues. The V gene lost 2 bases and the J gene lost 7 bases, with 5 bases spanning the gap. CDR3 coding DNA: TGTGCCAGTAGTATAACGGTTGAAAAACTGTTTTTT. Residues: CASSITVEKLFF. Full variable domain (outside the CDR3, taken from reference TRBV19 and TRBJ1-4): DGGITQSPKYLFRKEGQNVTLSCEQNLNHDAMYWYRQDPGQGLRLIYYSQIVNDFQKGDIAEGYSVSREKKESFPLTVTSAQKNPTAFYLCASSITVEKLFFGSGTQLSVL.

V and J are TRBV9 and TRBJ1-6, with a weak D call TRBD1 (6 bases). The germline V gene encodes CDR1 SGDLS and CDR2 YYNGEE. This CDR3 comprises 13 residues. V was clipped by 4 bases and J by 9 bases, with 11 bases between them. The CDR3 sequence is CASSPGVSSPLHF. Here the CDR3 DNA reads TGTGCCAGCAGCCCAGGGGTTAGTTCACCCCTCCACTTT.

The chain employs TRBV5-4 and TRBJ2-2, with D perhaps matching TRBD1 (6 bases). V dropped 4 bases and J dropped 0 bases, with 10 bases sitting between them. This CDR3 is 15 amino acids long. Germline V CDR1 and CDR2: SGHNT, YYREEE (reference sequence). The CDR3 here is CASSRQAANTGELFF. In DNA form, the CDR3 reads TGTGCCAGCAGCCGACAGGCGGCGAACACCGGGGAGCTGTTTTTT.

The J gene is TRBJ1-4, the V gene TRBV3-1 (or the pseudogene TRBV3-2); D is ambiguous. V lost 0 bases to trimming and J lost 11 bases, with 16 bases between them. CDR3 length: 15 residues. Germline V gives CDR1 LGHDT, CDR2 YNNKEL (reference sequence). CDR3 in amino acids: CASSQDIGVRWKLFF. For the CDR3, the DNA is TGTGCCAGCAGCCAAGATATTGGAGTGCGATGGAAACTGTTTTTT.

In this sample, this clone turned up once. The V and J genes are TRBV5-5 and TRBJ1-4; D is undetermined. V shed 2 bases and J shed 2 bases, with 10 bases lying between them. Germline V gene data show CDR1 as SGHKS and CDR2 as YYEKEE (reference sequence). The CDR3 loop spans 15 amino acids. Written as DNA, the CDR3 is TGTGCCAGCAGCTTTCAGGACTTGACTAATGAAAAACTGTTTTTT. Translating it yields CASSFQDLTNEKLFF.